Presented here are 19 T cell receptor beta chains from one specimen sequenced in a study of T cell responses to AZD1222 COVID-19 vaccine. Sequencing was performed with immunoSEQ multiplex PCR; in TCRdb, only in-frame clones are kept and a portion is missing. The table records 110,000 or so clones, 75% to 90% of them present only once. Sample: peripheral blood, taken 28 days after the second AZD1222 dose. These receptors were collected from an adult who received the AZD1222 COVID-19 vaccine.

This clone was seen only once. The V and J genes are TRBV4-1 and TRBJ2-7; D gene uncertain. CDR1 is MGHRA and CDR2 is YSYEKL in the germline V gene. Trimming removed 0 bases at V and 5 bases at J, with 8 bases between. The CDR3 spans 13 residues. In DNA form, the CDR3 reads TGCGCCAGCAGCCAAGATCCGGCAGACGAGCAGTACTTC. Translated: CASSQDPADEQYF.

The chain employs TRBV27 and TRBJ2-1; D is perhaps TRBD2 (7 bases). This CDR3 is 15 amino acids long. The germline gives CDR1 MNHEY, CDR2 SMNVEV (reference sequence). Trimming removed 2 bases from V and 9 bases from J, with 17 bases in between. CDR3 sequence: CASSLAGAPIGEQFF. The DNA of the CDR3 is TGTGCCAGCAGTTTAGCGGGGGCGCCTATCGGTGAGCAGTTCTTC.

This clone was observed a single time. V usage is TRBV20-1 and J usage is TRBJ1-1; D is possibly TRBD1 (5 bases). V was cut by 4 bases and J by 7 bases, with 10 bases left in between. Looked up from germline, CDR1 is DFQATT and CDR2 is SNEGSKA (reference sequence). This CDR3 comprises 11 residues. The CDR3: CSAIGGSEAFF. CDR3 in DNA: TGCAGTGCTATCGGGGGGAGTGAAGCTTTCTTT.

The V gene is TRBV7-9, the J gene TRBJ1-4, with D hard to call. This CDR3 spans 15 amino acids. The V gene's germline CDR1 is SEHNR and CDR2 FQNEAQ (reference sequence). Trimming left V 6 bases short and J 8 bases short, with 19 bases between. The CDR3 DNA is TGTGCCAGCAGTAAGCCGGGCCAAGCAGGAGAAAAACTGTTTTTT. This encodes CASSKPGQAGEKLFF.

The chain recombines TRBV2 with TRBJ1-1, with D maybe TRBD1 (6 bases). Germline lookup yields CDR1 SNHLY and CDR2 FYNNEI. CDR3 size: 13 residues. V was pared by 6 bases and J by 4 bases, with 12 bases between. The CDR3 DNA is TGTGCCAGCAGCGAGGGGGGTCTCACTGAAGCTTTCTTT. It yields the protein CASSEGGLTEAFF.

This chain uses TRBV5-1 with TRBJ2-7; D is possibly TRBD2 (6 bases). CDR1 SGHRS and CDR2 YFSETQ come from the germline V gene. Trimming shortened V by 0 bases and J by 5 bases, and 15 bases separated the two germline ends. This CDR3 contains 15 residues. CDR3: CASSLALAAGHEQYF. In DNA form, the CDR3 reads TGCGCCAGCAGCTTGGCCTTAGCGGCGGGGCACGAGCAGTACTTC.

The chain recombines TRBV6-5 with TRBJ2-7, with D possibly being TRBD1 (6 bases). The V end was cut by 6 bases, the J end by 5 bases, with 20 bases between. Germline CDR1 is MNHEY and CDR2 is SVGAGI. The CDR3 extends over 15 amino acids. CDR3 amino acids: CASRHTGTKDHEQYF. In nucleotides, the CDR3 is TGTGCCAGCAGGCACACCGGGACAAAGGACCACGAGCAGTACTTC.

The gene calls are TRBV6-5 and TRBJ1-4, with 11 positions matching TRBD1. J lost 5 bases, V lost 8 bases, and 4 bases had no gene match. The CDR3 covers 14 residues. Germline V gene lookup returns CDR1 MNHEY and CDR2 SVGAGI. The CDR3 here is CASGRDRGNEKLFF. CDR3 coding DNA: TGTGCCAGCGGACGGGACAGGGGGAATGAAAAACTGTTTTTT.

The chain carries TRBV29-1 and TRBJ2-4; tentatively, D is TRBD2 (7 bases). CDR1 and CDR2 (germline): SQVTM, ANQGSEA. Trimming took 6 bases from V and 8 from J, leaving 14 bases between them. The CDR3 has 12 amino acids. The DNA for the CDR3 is TGCAGCGTCGAGGGGGGGCGGGACATTCAGTACTTC. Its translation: CSVEGGRDIQYF.

The CDR3, as DNA: TGTGCCAGCAGTGGCCAGCGGGGGCCCAGCACAGATACGCAGTATTTT. Translating gives CASSGQRGPSTDTQYF. V and J are TRBV6-1 and TRBJ2-3; the match to TRBD2 covers 8 bases. V shed 4 bases and J 0 bases; nucleotides not matched to a gene: 6. This CDR3 has 16 amino acids. CDR1 is MNHNS and CDR2 is SASEGT in the germline V gene.

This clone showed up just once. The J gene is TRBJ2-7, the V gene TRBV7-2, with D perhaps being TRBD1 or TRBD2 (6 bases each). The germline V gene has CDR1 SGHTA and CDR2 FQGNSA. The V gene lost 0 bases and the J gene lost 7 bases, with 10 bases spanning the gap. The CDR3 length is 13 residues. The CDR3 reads CASSLAGAGEQYF. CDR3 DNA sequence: TGTGCCAGCAGCTTAGCGGGGGCGGGGGAGCAGTACTTC.

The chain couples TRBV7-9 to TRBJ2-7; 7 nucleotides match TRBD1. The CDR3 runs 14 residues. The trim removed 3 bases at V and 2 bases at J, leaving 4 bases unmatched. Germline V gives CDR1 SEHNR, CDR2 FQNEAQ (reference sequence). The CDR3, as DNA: TGTGCCAGCAGCTTTGACAGGGAGCCCTACGAGCAGTACTTC. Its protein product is CASSFDREPYEQYF. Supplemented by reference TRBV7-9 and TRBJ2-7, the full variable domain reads DTGVSQNPRHKITKRGQNVTFRCDPISEHNRLYWYRQTLGQGPEFLTYFQNEAQLEKSRLLSDRFSAERPKGSFSTLEIQRTEQGDSAMYLCASSFDREPYEQYFGPGTRLTVT.

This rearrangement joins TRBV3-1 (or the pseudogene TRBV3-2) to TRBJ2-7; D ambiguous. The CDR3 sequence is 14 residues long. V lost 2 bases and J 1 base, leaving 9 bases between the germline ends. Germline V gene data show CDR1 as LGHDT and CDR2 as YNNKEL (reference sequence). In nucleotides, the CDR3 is TGTGCCAGCAGCCAAACCGCCGTATCCTACGAGCAGTACTTC. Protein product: CASSQTAVSYEQYF.

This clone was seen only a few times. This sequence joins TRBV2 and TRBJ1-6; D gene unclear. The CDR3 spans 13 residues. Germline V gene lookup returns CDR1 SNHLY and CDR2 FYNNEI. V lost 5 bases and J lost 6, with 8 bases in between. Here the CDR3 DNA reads TGTGCCAGCAGTTCACAGTTTAATTCACCCCTCCACTTT. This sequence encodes CASSSQFNSPLHF.

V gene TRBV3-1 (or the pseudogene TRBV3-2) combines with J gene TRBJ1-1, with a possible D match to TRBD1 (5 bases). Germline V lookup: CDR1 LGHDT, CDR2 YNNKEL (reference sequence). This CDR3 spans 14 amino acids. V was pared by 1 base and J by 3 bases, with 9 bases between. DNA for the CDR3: TGTGCCAGCAGCCAAGGGGGCGGTTACACTGAAGCTTTCTTT. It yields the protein CASSQGGGYTEAFF.

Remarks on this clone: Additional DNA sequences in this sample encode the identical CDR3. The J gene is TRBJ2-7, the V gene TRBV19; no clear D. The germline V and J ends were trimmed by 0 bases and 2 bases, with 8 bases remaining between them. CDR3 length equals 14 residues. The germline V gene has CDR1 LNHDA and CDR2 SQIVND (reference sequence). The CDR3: CASSIEQPPYEQYF. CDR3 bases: TGTGCCAGTAGTATAGAGCAGCCACCCTACGAGCAGTACTTC.

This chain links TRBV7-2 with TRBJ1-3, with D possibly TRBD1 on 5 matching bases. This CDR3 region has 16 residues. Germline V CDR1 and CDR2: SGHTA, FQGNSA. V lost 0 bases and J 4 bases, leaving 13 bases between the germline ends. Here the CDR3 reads CASSLAYGGAGNTIYF. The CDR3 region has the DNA TGTGCCAGCAGCTTAGCGTATGGGGGAGCGGGAAACACCATATATTTT.

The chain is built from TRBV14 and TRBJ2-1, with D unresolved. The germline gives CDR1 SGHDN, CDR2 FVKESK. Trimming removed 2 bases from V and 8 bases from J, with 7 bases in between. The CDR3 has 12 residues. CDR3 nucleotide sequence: TGTGCCAGCAGCCAATATACGTATGAGCAGTTCTTC. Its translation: CASSQYTYEQFF.

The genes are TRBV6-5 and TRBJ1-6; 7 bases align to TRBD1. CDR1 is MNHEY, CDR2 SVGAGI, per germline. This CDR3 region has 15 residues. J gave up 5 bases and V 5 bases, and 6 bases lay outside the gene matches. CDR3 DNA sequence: TGTGCCAGCAGTCCGACAGGGAATAATAATTCACCCCTCCACTTT. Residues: CASSPTGNNNSPLHF.